The clone carrying this TCR beta chain was detected ten times or more. V gave up 1 base and J gave up 4 bases, with 11 bases separating them. The CDR3 consists of 15 residues. This sample was taken from a study of blood T cells in healthy people across ages. Study-level information: T cells yielded about one barcoded beta molecule per two cells through template switching.

Combining a sample-barcoded 5' primer with a J-beta primer mix, a second PCR ran for about 7 to 11 cycles. TCRdb fed the 5' RACE reads into MiXCR, producing one record per CDR3 protein. Counted here are 730,000 or so distinct CDR3 sequences, about 42% occurring once; the ten biggest clones make up 20% to 25%. Samples each had at least 6 micrograms of total RNA extracted. This chain links TRBV12-3 or TRBV12-4 with TRBJ2-1, with D uncertain. The sequence was obtained from an older woman in good health. The source material was blood. This CDR3 is CASSLDVGGYNEQFF. CDR3 nucleotides: TGTGCCAGCAGTTTAGATGTAGGCGGATACAATGAGCAGTTCTTC.